In its sample, the clone carrying this T cell receptor beta chain was seen a few times. Antigen unknown. The data are from a study of post-analysis software for immune sequencing data. The overall study: Included among the disease courses, which were recorded for the cohort, were relapsing-remitting, secondary progressive and progressive-relapsing multiple sclerosis. General study findings and limits: Compared with controls, patients had more of roughly five TRBV segments, including TRBV5-6, TRBV5-1 and TRBV20-1. There was significantly lower normalized Chao1 diversity in multiple sclerosis patients than in controls. Samples made in the same batch grouped tightly together by F measure.

The CDR3 extends over 14 amino acids. In germline, CDR1 is SGHRS, CDR2 YFSETQ. V lost 4 bases and J 6 bases, leaving 14 bases between the germline ends. Unique molecular identifiers were carried by the TCR beta cDNA libraries. T cells numbering roughly 0.95 to 10 million yielded 450,000 to 500,000 cDNA molecules. TCRdb reprocessed the PCR reads via MiXCR and lists one record per CDR3 protein. This sample has 450,000 to 650,000 distinct CDR3 sequences; roughly 47% occur once, and the top ten carry under 2%. What was sequenced was blood. The clonotype originates from a girl between 5 and 17 years old with multiple sclerosis. The chain joins TRBV5-1 to TRBJ2-4; tentative D call: TRBD1 (6 bases). The CDR3 loop reads CASSARDTPNIQYF. The CDR3 DNA is TGCGCCAGCAGCGCCCGGGACACCCCAAACATTCAGTACTTC.